This paragraph reports one T cell receptor (beta chain). This clone turned up a few times. Its specific antigen is unknown. No quality values exist for individual bases; no much larger clone is one base distant. The data belong to a study of Ad26.COV2.S vaccination and SARS-CoV-2 variants listed by TCRdb under 2021. Turning to the overall study: Vaccine-arm donors were drawn from COV1001, a multicentre, randomized, double-blind, placebo-controlled phase I-IIa trial of Ad26.COV2.S in healthy adults. Investigators remained blinded to trial group allocation during experiments and outcome assessment. TCRbeta repertoire sequencing was used to assess the specificity and breadth of SARS-CoV-2-reactive T cell receptors after Ad26.COV2.S vaccination. The TCR-sequenced set comprised roughly 30 samples: roughly 19 Ad26.COV2.S vaccine recipients, 5 placebo recipients and 8 SARS-CoV-2 convalescent individuals. Dosing of Ad26.COV2.S was intramuscular, at either 5x10^10 or 1x10^11 viral particles, delivered as one shot or as two shots spaced 56 days apart. Trial participants were randomized into five groups of five, in which low-dose or high-dose Ad26.COV2.S was given once or twice, or placebo was given on both occasions.

The immunoSEQ Assay was used to sequence TCRbeta CDR3 regions. After extraction, genomic DNA underwent amplification by bias-controlled multiplex PCR, followed by high-throughput sequencing. Per the original workflow: Collapsing and filtering of sequences were performed to quantify the absolute abundance of each unique TCRbeta CDR3 region. Usable DNA was measured by amplifying reference genes present in all nucleated cells, and TCRbeta template counts were normalized to that usable DNA to estimate T cell fraction. Repertoire TCRs were annotated as SARS-CoV-2-specific by exact matching of V gene, CDR3 amino acid sequence and J gene to a known reactive TCR set. The reference SARS-CoV-2 TCR set was derived from MIRA and filtered for enrichment in COVID-19-positive ImmuneCODE repertoires, a step that removed public or cross-reactive TCRs. Drawing on the MIRA antigens, annotated TCRs were analysed further at the level of specific ORF or position within ORF. Depth was the summed frequency of annotated unique rearrangements, while breadth was defined as annotated unique rearrangements over total unique productive rearrangements. TCR breadth was compared between groups using two-sided Wilcoxon rank-sum tests. The source is immuneACCESS, and TCRdb retained only in-frame sequences with V and J called. Part of the clones is not carried over; for the studies checked, unresolved V genes explain less than half of this, and the remainder is unexplained. That table supplies the V and J calls and clone size; D and trimming were determined from the DNA. Here the sample has about 440,000 clones; 80% to 95% occur a single time. The top ten clones comprise more than 3.5% of the sample.

What the study reported, not specific to this receptor: The authors noted that the TCR breadth and depth analyses may have underestimated total T cell responses. Comparable non-spike TCR breadth was observed between vaccine and placebo recipients, consistent with only spike being contained in the vaccine. After vaccination, spike-specific CD8+ and CD4+ T cell responses were reported to show substantial breadth. Higher spike-specific TCR breadth was observed in Ad26.COV2.S recipients than in placebo recipients (P = 0.0014). The study was not powered for comparison of responses between vaccine doses or regimens.

The treatment or condition label here, explained by the study, means: roughly 19 received Ad26.COV2.S at low or high dose, single or two shots; roughly 5 received placebo; per-sample allocation not given. Repertoires of vaccine and placebo recipients were sequenced from samples taken on day 63 after the first injection. Between 29 July and 7 August 2020, Cohort 1b enrolled approximately 26 adults aged 18-55 years at one site in Boston, USA. Ad26.COV2.S was a replication-incompetent adenovirus type 26 vector expressing a prefusion-stabilized SARS-CoV-2 spike protein from the original Wuhan strain. Trimming costs V 8 bases and J 4 bases, and their ends lie 15 bases apart. Taken from the germline V gene, the CDR1 and CDR2 loops are MNHEY and SVGAGI. The CDR3 contains 13 residues, cysteine and phenylalanine counted. The sequence is cut down to CDR3 DNA, 39 bases in frame from base 1.

The sample here was peripheral blood, taken in a trial of Ad26.COV2.S vaccine versus placebo. This TCR derives from a person between 18 and 65 years old who received the Ad26.COV2.S COVID-19 vaccine or a placebo. This chain is built from TRBV6-5 and TRBJ2-7; a tentative D match to TRBD2 spans 5 bases. The DNA sequence is given as TGTGCCAGCCATGGACGGGGAGAATACGAGCAGTACTTC. This gives the protein CASHGRGEYEQYF.